The 8 T cell receptor beta chains listed next were all sequenced from one sample in a study of lymphopenia after photon versus proton radiotherapy. Generated by immunoSEQ multiplex PCR, the TCRdb table keeps only in-frame clones and is missing some. This sample has 65,000 to 70,000 clones, with approximately 90% found just once. The sample was peripheral blood, taken from a patient treated with photon-based radiotherapy. The receptors stem from a woman in her sixties or seventies with pancreatic cancer.

The rearrangement uses TRBV18 and TRBJ1-1, with D possibly matching TRBD1 (5 bases). Germline V lookup: CDR1 KGHSH, CDR2 LQKENI. Trimming shortened V by 3 bases and J by 1 base, and 12 bases separated the two germline ends. The CDR3 consists of 15 residues. The CDR3 spells CASSPLDSENTEAFF. Written as DNA, the CDR3 is TGTGCCAGCTCACCCTTAGACAGTGAGAACACTGAAGCTTTCTTT.

The chain has TRBV6-1 and TRBJ1-1; unclear D gene. This CDR3 has 13 amino acids. V was trimmed by 6 bases and J by 8 bases, leaving 16 bases between them. Germline lookup yields CDR1 MNHNS and CDR2 SASEGT. CDR3 region: CASSPHAIGEAFF. The CDR3 nucleotides are TGTGCCAGCAGCCCGCACGCGATCGGGGAAGCTTTCTTT.

This clone was seen a few times. The chain links TRBV11-3 to TRBJ2-5; D may be TRBD2 (5 bases). Trimming cost V 5 bases and J 3 bases, with 13 bases left between them. CDR3 length: 14 amino acids. Germline lookup yields CDR1 SGHNT and CDR2 YENEEA. The CDR3 region is CASSPGGSKETQYF. The CDR3 bases are TGTGCCAGCAGCCCTGGAGGCAGCAAAGAGACCCAGTACTTC. Complete variable domain (other parts from reference TRBV11-3 and TRBJ2-5): EAGVVQSPRYKIIEKKQPVAFWCNPISGHNTLYWYLQNLGQGPELLIRYENEEAVDDSQLPKDRFSAERLKGVDSTLKIQPAELGDSAVYLCASSPGGSKETQYFGPGTRLLVL.

The J gene is TRBJ1-5, the V gene TRBV9, with a weak D call TRBD1 (5 bases). Trimming left V 0 bases short and J 4 bases short, with 14 bases between. In germline, CDR1 is SGDLS, CDR2 YYNGEE. The CDR3 has 16 residues. The CDR3 spells CASSVDSGQGNQPQHF. CDR3 in DNA: TGTGCCAGCAGCGTAGATAGCGGTCAGGGTAATCAGCCCCAGCATTTT.

The V and J genes are TRBV4-2 and TRBJ1-2; the D gene is possibly TRBD1 (5 bases). The CDR3 spans 15 residues. Germline V gene lookup returns CDR1 LGHNA and CDR2 YNFKEQ. The V end was cut by 3 bases, the J end by 6 bases, with 17 bases between. In nucleotides, the CDR3 is TGTGCCAGCAGCCAGGCGACAAACCAAGGGGATGGCTACACCTTC. It codes for CASSQATNQGDGYTF.

The CDR3 nucleotides are TGTGCCAGCAGCGGGAGGGAGTTCAATGAGCAGTTCTTC. Protein: CASSGREFNEQFF. This chain uses TRBV5-4 with TRBJ2-1, with TRBD2 matching over 7 bases. Trimming took 4 bases from V and 6 from J; bases not matched to a gene: 4. The CDR3 extends over 13 amino acids. Germline CDR1 SGHNT, CDR2 YYREEE (reference sequence).

The rearrangement links TRBV7-8 to TRBJ2-3; D ambiguous. With 1 base removed from V and 0 bases from J, the gap between germline ends came to 8 bases. The germline gives CDR1 SGHVS, CDR2 FQNEAQ. The CDR3 length is 15 residues. The CDR3 DNA sequence: TGTGCCAGCAGCTTAGTCCGGCCCAGCACAGATACGCAGTATTTT. This sequence encodes CASSLVRPSTDTQYF.

This chain uses TRBV4-2 with TRBJ2-1; 8 nucleotides align to TRBD2. The V gene end was trimmed by 1 base and the J gene end by 2 bases; junction bases not matched to a gene: 7. The CDR3 length is 17 residues. Looked up from germline, CDR1 is LGHNA and CDR2 is YNFKEQ. CDR3 bases: TGTGCCAGCAGCCAAGGCCCGGGAGGGCTCACCTACAATGAGCAGTTCTTC. The encoded protein is CASSQGPGGLTYNEQFF.